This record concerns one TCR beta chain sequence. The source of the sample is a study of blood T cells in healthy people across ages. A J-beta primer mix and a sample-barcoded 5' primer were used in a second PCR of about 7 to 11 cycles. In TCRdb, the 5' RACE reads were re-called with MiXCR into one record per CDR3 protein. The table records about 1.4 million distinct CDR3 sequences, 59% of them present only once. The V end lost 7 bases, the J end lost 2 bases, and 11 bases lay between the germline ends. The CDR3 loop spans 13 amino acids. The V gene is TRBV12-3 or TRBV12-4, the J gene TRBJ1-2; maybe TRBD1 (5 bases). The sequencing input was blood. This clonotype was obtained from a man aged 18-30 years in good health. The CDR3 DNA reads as TGTGCCAGCAACAGGCATGACAACTATGGCTACACCTTC. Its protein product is CASNRHDNYGYTF.